Listed below are T cell receptor beta chains from one sample, sequenced in a study of T-cell memory formation after mild COVID-19. One entry per CDR3 protein results from TCRdb running MiXCR on the 5' RACE reads. The repertoire holds about 110,000 distinct CDR3 sequences, with over 15% as singletons. The sequenced material came from PBMCs or a T cell subset sorted from them (not recorded which). These receptors originate from an adult woman who had mild COVID-19 (a few samples of this study predate the infection). Cell type and time point are not known. The CDR3 runs from the conserved cysteine through the conserved F or W. D genes are given only for firm matches. Clone size appears in some rows only: once, few, many, or a class for an expanded clone.

v_call	j_call	d_call	clone_size	cdr3_nt	cdr3_aa
TRBV12-3/TRBV12-4	TRBJ1-2	TRBD1	NA	TGTGCCAGCAGTCCCGGGACAGACGTCTTCCTCTATGGCTACACCTTC	CASSPGTDVFLYGYTF
TRBV7-9	TRBJ2-1	TRBD1	NA	TGTGCCAGCAGCTTACGCGGACAGGGGGCTGTCAATGAGCAGTTCTTC	CASSLRGQGAVNEQFF
TRBV12-3/TRBV12-4	TRBJ2-1	TRBD2	NA	TGTGCCAGCAGTTTAAGCGGGAGGGTTGGCGATGAGCAGTTCTTC	CASSLSGRVGDEQFF
TRBV28	TRBJ1-2	TRBD1	NA	TGTGCCAGCAGTTCCACCTGGGACAGGGATAGCTACACCTTC	CASSSTWDRDSYTF
TRBV12-3/TRBV12-4	TRBJ2-7	TRBD1	NA	TGTGCCAGCAGTTTCCTTCTACAGGGGTTCTACGAGCAGTACTTC	CASSFLLQGFYEQYF
TRBV6-2/TRBV6-3	TRBJ2-7	NA	few	TGTGCCAGCAGGGGGGCTGCTGCGGACGAGCAGTACTTC	CASRGAAADEQYF
TRBV27	TRBJ1-1	TRBD1	once	TGTGCCAGCAGTTGGACAGGGGGGGAAACTGAAGCTTTCTTT	CASSWTGGETEAFF
TRBV5-1	TRBJ2-1	NA	few	TGCGCCAGCAGCTTGCTAGGCTCCCACAATGAGCAGTTCTTC	CASSLLGSHNEQFF
TRBV29-1	TRBJ1-1	NA	NA	TGCAGCGTTGAGGACGTCGAGGGAGTACGAAACACTGAAGCTTTCTTT	CSVEDVEGVRNTEAFF
TRBV25-1	TRBJ1-1	NA	NA	TGTGCCAGCAGCGAGGGGGGCCTTGAAGCTTTCTTT	CASSEGGLEAFF
TRBV14	TRBJ1-6	NA	few	TGTGCCAGCAGCCAAGCCCTGGAGACACTCAAGAGCTCCTATAATTCACCCCTCCACTTT	CASSQALETLKSSYNSPLHF
TRBV20-1	TRBJ2-7	TRBD2	NA	TGCAGTGCTAGACCGTGGGAGGGAGCGACAACCTACGAGCAGTACTTC	CSARPWEGATTYEQYF
TRBV29-1	TRBJ2-2	NA	NA	TGCTGCGTGGTTGCCGGGGAGCTGTTTTTT	CCVVAGELFF
TRBV7-6	TRBJ1-4	NA	NA	TGTGCCAGCAGCTCCTTTACGGAAAAACTGTTTTTT	CASSSFTEKLFF
TRBV12-3/TRBV12-4	TRBJ1-1	TRBD1	once	TGTGCCAGCAGTCCTACAGGGGGGTTCACTGAAGCTTTATTT	CASSPTGGFTEALF
TRBV12-3/TRBV12-4	TRBJ1-2	NA	NA	TGTGCCAGCAGAACGGGAGGGGGAGGCTACACCTTC	CASRTGGGGYTF
TRBV5-5	TRBJ2-3	NA	few	TGTGCCAGCAGCTTTCGGTCTAGCGGCACAGATACGCAGTATTTT	CASSFRSSGTDTQYF
TRBV5-1	TRBJ1-1	NA	NA	TGCGCCAGCAGCTACACAGGAGGGAACACTGAAGCTTTCTTT	CASSYTGGNTEAFF
TRBV2	TRBJ2-7	TRBD2	NA	TGTGCCAGCCGTACGGGAGGAGACTACGAGCAGTACTTC	CASRTGGDYEQYF
TRBV5-1	TRBJ2-3	NA	NA	TGCGCCAGCAGCTTGGTGAGGGGGTACACAGATACGCAGTATTTT	CASSLVRGYTDTQYF
TRBV20-1	TRBJ1-1	NA	NA	TGCAGTGCATCACCCGATTGGGAGGCGAACACTGAAGCTTTCTTT	CSASPDWEANTEAFF
TRBV27	TRBJ2-2	NA	once	TGTGCCAGCAGCCAGGATGGAGGGACCGGGGAGCTGTTTTTT	CASSQDGGTGELFF
TRBV12-3/TRBV12-4	TRBJ1-1	NA	NA	TGTGCCAGCAGACGTAAGGGAGTTGGCACTGAAGCTTTCTTT	CASRRKGVGTEAFF
TRBV5-1	TRBJ1-1	NA	NA	TGCGCCAGCACCGCAAGGGGGAACACTGAAGCTTTCTTT	CASTARGNTEAFF
TRBV18	TRBJ2-3	NA	NA	TGTGCCAGCTCACCTCCCGCTAGCACAGATACGCAGTATTTT	CASSPPASTDTQYF
TRBV4-3	TRBJ2-1	NA	few	TGCGCCAGCAGCCAAGTACGAGGAGACAATGAGCAGTTCTTC	CASSQVRGDNEQFF
TRBV2	TRBJ2-2	NA	NA	TGTGCCAGCACCGGACGGGCCGGGGAGCTGTTTTTT	CASTGRAGELFF
TRBV20-1	TRBJ2-1	TRBD1	few	TGCAGTGCTAGGGAGGGACAGGGAACCTACAATGAGCAGTTCTTC	CSAREGQGTYNEQFF
TRBV15	TRBJ2-3	TRBD2	few	TGTGCCACCAGCACGGGGGGGGCCCCAGATACGCAGTATTTT	CATSTGGAPDTQYF
TRBV29-1	TRBJ2-2	NA	few	TGCAGCGTTGATGGGGCGAAGGCCACCGGGGAGCTGTTTTTT	CSVDGAKATGELFF
TRBV21-1	TRBJ1-1	NA	NA	TGTGCCAGCAGCGTAGGACGGGACAGGGGAACTGAAGCTTTCTTT	CASSVGRDRGTEAFF
TRBV7-8	TRBJ2-7	NA	few	TGTGCCAGCAGCCGAGACGCTTACGAGCAGTACTTC	CASSRDAYEQYF
TRBV13	TRBJ2-3	TRBD2	few	TGTGCCAGCAGCTTTGGACTAGCGGGATATACAGATACGCAGTATTTT	CASSFGLAGYTDTQYF
TRBV29-1	TRBJ2-3	NA	many	TGCAGCGTTGGGGGGGACTCCTCGACAACAGATACGCAGTATTTT	CSVGGDSSTTDTQYF
TRBV7-3	TRBJ2-3	NA	NA	TGTGCCAGCAGCGCGTATCTCACAGATACGCAGTATTTT	CASSAYLTDTQYF
TRBV9	TRBJ2-7	NA	NA	TGTGCCAGCAGCCCAGGGGGGGCCGCCTCCTACGAGCAGTACTTC	CASSPGGAASYEQYF
TRBV5-5	TRBJ1-2	TRBD1	many	TGTGCCAGCAGCATTGACAGGGTGTCCGACTATGGCTACACCTTC	CASSIDRVSDYGYTF
TRBV7-2	TRBJ2-5	NA	few	TGTGCCAGCACCACAAACTTGGGCGAAGAGACCCAGTACTTC	CASTTNLGEETQYF
TRBV30	TRBJ1-1	NA	NA	TGTGCCTGGACAGCCCAAACACTCGGGACAATGAACACTGAAGCTTTCTTT	CAWTAQTLGTMNTEAFF
TRBV29-1	TRBJ1-2	TRBD1	few	TGCAGCGTGGACGAAGACGGACAGGGGCGATCTAACCTCTATGGCTACACCTTC	CSVDEDGQGRSNLYGYTF
TRBV29-1	TRBJ2-7	TRBD2	few	TGCAGCGTTGAAGATCGGGATAGCGGGGAGTACGAGCAGTACTTC	CSVEDRDSGEYEQYF
TRBV5-1	TRBJ1-1	TRBD1	NA	TGCGCCAGCAGCTTCCGACAGGGCCCGGGAGACACTGAAGCTTTCTTT	CASSFRQGPGDTEAFF
TRBV4-1	TRBJ2-5	NA	NA	TGCGCCAGCAGCCTCGGAGGGAGTCGGGGGGAGACCCAGTACTTC	CASSLGGSRGETQYF
TRBV11-3	TRBJ1-1	NA	NA	TGTGCCAGCAGCTTAGCCAGGAGCCTTGAAGGGACTGAAGCTTTCTTT	CASSLARSLEGTEAFF
TRBV7-2	TRBJ2-7	NA	NA	TGTGCCAGCAGCTTAGCGGAGGAGCCGGGACTCGACGAGCAGTACTTC	CASSLAEEPGLDEQYF
TRBV7-2	TRBJ2-1	NA	NA	TGTGCCAGCAGCTTAGTTGTTTACTCCTCCTACAATGAGCAGTTCTTC	CASSLVVYSSYNEQFF
TRBV3-1	TRBJ2-1	NA	few	TGTGCCAGCAGCCAAGTGGAAAACAATGAGCAGTTCTTC	CASSQVENNEQFF
TRBV12-3/TRBV12-4	TRBJ2-3	TRBD2	few	TGTGCCAGCAGTCCGCAACTAGCGGGGGTGGCAGATACGCAGTATTTT	CASSPQLAGVADTQYF
TRBV7-6	TRBJ2-5	TRBD1	few	TGTGCCAGCAGTTTTACCCAACCGGGACAGGGTAAAGAGACCCAGTACTTC	CASSFTQPGQGKETQYF
TRBV9	TRBJ2-7	NA	few	TGTGCCAGCAGCGTAGGGACAGAGACTGAGCAGTACTTC	CASSVGTETEQYF
TRBV24-1	TRBJ1-2	NA	NA	TGTGCCACCAGTGAATCGGACTTTGGAGGCTACACCTTC	CATSESDFGGYTF
TRBV21-1	TRBJ2-3	NA	NA	TGTGCCAGCAGCAATGGTCTTAGAGATACGCAGTATTTT	CASSNGLRDTQYF
TRBV7-9	TRBJ2-5	NA	NA	TGTGCCAGCAGCTTATGGTCAATTCCCTCCCGGGAGACCCAGTACTTC	CASSLWSIPSRETQYF
TRBV29-1	TRBJ2-7	NA	few	TGCAGCGCCTCAGGGCCGTACAACGAGCAGTACTTC	CSASGPYNEQYF
TRBV29-1	TRBJ2-7	NA	NA	TGCAGCGTACCCCGGGGGCCCTACGAGCAGTACTTC	CSVPRGPYEQYF
TRBV7-6	TRBJ2-1	TRBD2	many	TGTGCCAGCAGCTTAGGTCGGGTTAGCGGGGGGCCTGACAATGAGCAGTTCTTC	CASSLGRVSGGPDNEQFF
TRBV11-2	TRBJ1-1	NA	many	TGTGCCAGCAGTCAGAGACAGTACACTGAAGCTTTCTTT	CASSQRQYTEAFF